This paragraph reports one TCR beta chain. Antigen: not known. A quantity of about 0.5 to 1 ug RNA underwent reverse transcription using random hexamers. By means of immunoSEQ multiplex PCR, TCR beta CDR3 spanning 54 Vbeta and 13 Jbeta underwent amplification. In TCRdb, the immunoSEQ multiplex PCR reads were re-called with MiXCR into one record per CDR3 protein. This table has about 240,000 distinct CDR3 sequences, about 96% appearing once. These data originate in a study of CD8 T cells in Susac syndrome. The ends were cut back, 3 bases at V and 8 bases at J, with 10 bases in the middle. Looked up from germline, CDR1 is LGHDT and CDR2 is YNNKEL (reference sequence). CDR3 length equals 13 residues. From blood CD8+ and CD4+ T cells, TCR beta sequences were generated. Through negative isolation, CD4+ and CD8+ T cells were obtained, while TEMRA cells were enriched using FACS. Study outcomes and limitations: Clonal expansion did not appear in Susac syndrome CD4+ T cell repertoires.

Material: CD4+ T cells from PBMCs. This chain uses TRBV3-1 with TRBJ2-2; D not certain. The TCR sequence derives from a human donor with Susac syndrome. CDR3 sequence (DNA): TGTGCCAGCAGCCACGGACGCTTGGGGGAGCTGTTTTTT. It codes for CASSHGRLGELFF. Full variable domain (remainder filled in from reference TRBV3-1 and TRBJ2-2): DTAVSQTPKYLVTQMGNDKSIKCEQNLGHDTMYWYKQDSKKFLKIMFSYNNKELIINETVPNRFSPKSPDKAHLNLHINSLELGDSAVYFCASSHGRLGELFFGEGSRLTVL.